One and the same sample provided the 12 T cell receptor beta chains below, sequenced in a study of blood T cell repertoires in COVID-19 (dated by TCRdb to between 2020 and 2021). Preparation of the library involved the immunoSEQ multiplex PCR assay. TCRdb carries this immuneACCESS record with in-frame sequences only. Its versions omit some clonotypes, under half of them owing to an unresolved V gene in the studies checked, with the rest unexplained. The sample contains around 70,000 clones, approximately 79% of them found a single time. The ten largest clones add up to roughly 9.8% of the sample. The material sequenced was peripheral blood. These receptors were collected from a woman between 50 and 59 years old with acute or convalescent COVID-19.

The V and J genes are TRBV12-3 or TRBV12-4 and TRBJ1-2; D is perhaps TRBD1 (5 bases). The CDR3 is 13 amino acids. The V gene lost 7 bases and the J gene lost 11 bases, with 20 bases spanning the gap. CDR3 in amino acids: CASIKNGGEGYTF. CDR3 DNA: TGTGCCAGCATCAAAAATGGGGGGGAGGGGTACACCTTC.

V is TRBV24-1 and J is TRBJ2-1, with TRBD2 identical over 11 bases. With 5 bases clipped from V and 0 bases from J, the junction kept 11 bases outside the gene matches. This CDR3 has 19 residues. Looked up from germline, CDR1 is KGHDR and CDR2 is SFDVKD. CDR3 amino acids: CATSGKGLAEYSSYNEQFF. For the CDR3, the DNA is TGTGCCACCAGTGGTAAGGGACTAGCGGAATATAGCTCCTACAATGAGCAGTTCTTC.

This clone showed up just a few times. The chain joins TRBV29-1 to TRBJ1-4; maybe TRBD1 (5 bases). CDR1 is SQVTM and CDR2 is ANQGSEA in the germline V gene. The CDR3 has 14 amino acids. V was trimmed by 0 bases and J by 7 bases, leaving 12 bases between them. The CDR3 DNA follows: TGCAGCGTTGAAGAGGGGTCGGGGGGTGAAAAACTGTTTTTT. It translates to CSVEEGSGGEKLFF.

The V call is TRBV4-3, the J call TRBJ1-1, with a tentative D call TRBD1 (5 bases). Germline assignment: CDR1 LGHNA and CDR2 YSLEER. This CDR3 comprises 13 residues. The V and J ends lost 3 bases and 12 bases respectively, with 17 bases between them. CDR3 sequence reads: CASSQTRGRVTFF. The CDR3 DNA reads TGCGCCAGCAGCCAGACAAGGGGCAGGGTGACTTTCTTT.

This chain uses TRBV7-9 with TRBJ1-1; D gene ambiguous. CDR3 size: 14 residues. Trimming removed 4 bases from V and 4 bases from J, with 13 bases in between. CDR1 is SEHNR, CDR2 FQNEAQ, per germline (reference sequence). CDR3 loop: CASSSQVPGTEAFF. As DNA, the CDR3 is TGTGCCAGCAGCTCCCAAGTTCCGGGCACTGAAGCTTTCTTT.

V and J are TRBV7-3 and TRBJ2-1; D ambiguous. There are 15 residues in the CDR3. The V and J ends lost 5 bases and 0 bases respectively, with 11 bases between them. The germline CDR1 and CDR2 sequences are SGHTA and FQGTGA. The CDR3 loop reads CASSLLSGSYNEQFF. In DNA, the CDR3 is TGTGCCAGCAGCCTTCTCTCGGGCTCCTACAATGAGCAGTTCTTC.

This rearrangement joins TRBV20-1 to TRBJ1-1; a weak D match, TRBD1 (5 bases). CDR1 and CDR2 from the germline V gene are DFQATT and SNEGSKA (reference sequence). V was trimmed by 3 bases and J by 9 bases, leaving 14 bases between them. The CDR3 sequence is 12 residues long. This CDR3 is CSASLGQQKAFF. The CDR3 DNA follows: TGCAGTGCTAGTTTAGGACAACAGAAAGCTTTCTTT.

This clone was seen a handful of times. V and J are TRBV5-1 and TRBJ2-1, with TRBD2 matching 11 bases. Per the germline V gene, CDR1 is SGHRS and CDR2 is YFSETQ. V was pared by 0 bases and J by 10 bases, with 9 bases of the junction left unmatched. There are 16 residues in the CDR3. CDR3 in DNA: TGCGCCAGCAGCTTGGGAATAGCGGGGGGGCCGGGGGAGCAGTTCTTC. This gives the protein CASSLGIAGGPGEQFF.

V and J are TRBV5-1 and TRBJ2-5; the match to TRBD1 covers 8 bases. This CDR3 comprises 16 residues. Germline trimming cut 4 bases from V and 1 base from J; bases unmatched to any gene: 9. CDR1 is SGHRS, CDR2 YFSETQ, per germline. The CDR3 reads CASSLFLGQGQETQYF. The CDR3 DNA reads TGCGCCAGCAGCCTTTTTTTAGGACAGGGCCAAGAGACCCAGTACTTC.

In this sample, this clone is medium-sized. V is TRBV5-1 and J is TRBJ2-7; D is possibly TRBD1 (6 bases). V was cut by 5 bases and J by 4 bases, with 13 bases left in between. CDR3 length equals 13 residues. Per the germline V gene, CDR1 is SGHRS and CDR2 is YFSETQ. CDR3 bases: TGCGCCAGCAGTTGGGACAAGCCTTACGAGCAGTACTTC. It codes for CASSWDKPYEQYF.

In its sample, this clone was seen once. V gene TRBV5-1 combines with J gene TRBJ1-1, with a weak D call TRBD1 (5 bases). Trimming stripped 1 base from V and 1 base from J, with 23 bases between. The CDR3 contains 19 residues. From germline, CDR1 is SGHRS and CDR2 YFSETQ. CDR3 bases: TGCGCCAGCAGCTTGTTCGGGATAGACGGGGGTTTCGGGAACACTGAAGCTTTCTTT. This sequence encodes CASSLFGIDGGFGNTEAFF.

This chain connects TRBV5-5 to TRBJ1-2; no firm D call. CDR1 and CDR2 (germline): SGHKS, YYEKEE (reference sequence). The V and J ends lost 3 bases and 4 bases respectively, with 16 bases between them. The CDR3 is 15 residues long. This chain's CDR3 is CASSYERASIYGYTF. The CDR3, as DNA: TGTGCCAGCAGCTACGAGAGGGCGAGCATCTATGGCTACACCTTC. The variable domain in full, completed from reference TRBV5-5 and TRBJ1-2, reads DAGVTQSPTHLIKTRGQQVTLRCSPISGHKSVSWYQQVLGQGPQFIFQYYEKEERGRGNFPDRFSARQFPNYSSELNVNALLLGDSALYLCASSYERASIYGYTFGSGTRLTVV.